This T cell receptor beta chain was obtained from a study of CD8+ T cells in alopecia areata. The CDR3 has 14 amino acids. Germline CDR1 SGHRS, CDR2 YFSETQ. The V gene lost 0 bases and the J gene lost 2 bases, with 8 bases spanning the gap. RNA extraction was followed by reverse transcription into cDNA, which acted as the sequencing template. The protocol was immunoSEQ multiplex PCR, while the TCRdb copy is restricted to in-frame clones and leaves out a portion. The top ten hold about 8.8% of the sample, which has more than 100,000 clones, 55% seen once. The genes are TRBV5-1 and TRBJ1-1; D remains unclear. Sequencing used CD4+ T cells sorted from blood. The clonotype comes from a human donor in good health. In DNA, the CDR3 is TGCGCCAGCAGCTTGGGTGGGTTTAACACTGAAGCTTTCTTT. Protein sequence: CASSLGGFNTEAFF.